These 2 T cell receptor beta chains came from one sample sequenced in a study of T cell responses to AZD1222 COVID-19 vaccine. Some clones are missing from TCRdb's copy, which holds only in-frame ones; the method was immunoSEQ multiplex PCR. The table includes fewer than 200,000 clones, more than 80% detected once. The sample consisted of peripheral blood, taken on day 0 of AZD1222 vaccination. These receptor sequences come from an adult in good health.

The chain uses TRBV6-5 and TRBJ2-3, with TRBD2 as a possible D gene (6 bases). V was cut by 8 bases and J by 6 bases, with 18 bases left in between. The CDR3 loop spans 14 amino acids. Looked up from germline, CDR1 is MNHEY and CDR2 is SVGAGI. The CDR3 DNA follows: TGTGCCAGCTCTGACCTATCCAGCGGGGATACGCAGTATTTT. It is translated as CASSDLSSGDTQYF.

This chain links TRBV19 with TRBJ1-1; possible D gene TRBD1, 6 bases. Germline V gives CDR1 LNHDA, CDR2 SQIVND (reference sequence). V dropped 1 base and J dropped 1 base, with 10 bases sitting between them. This CDR3 is 15 amino acids long. CDR3 bases: TGTGCCAGTAGTATAGGACAGGCCTCGAACACTGAAGCTTTCTTT. This gives the protein CASSIGQASNTEAFF.